One and the same sample provided the 14 T cell receptor beta chains below, sequenced in a study of technical replicates of blood from several donors. Here immunoSEQ multiplex PCR was the method, and the copy in TCRdb shows in-frame clones only, minus some. The sample includes 87,000 or so clones, roughly 94% of them seen just once. The source material was T cells isolated from PBMCs. The receptor set was obtained from a human donor in good health.

The J gene is TRBJ2-7, the V gene TRBV7-8; TRBD1 is a possible D gene (6 bases). Germline lookup yields CDR1 SGHVS and CDR2 FQNEAQ. The V end lost 5 bases, the J end lost 1 base, and 15 bases lay between the germline ends. The CDR3 runs to 15 residues. This chain's CDR3 is CASSPMRTVSYEQYF. CDR3 sequence (DNA): TGTGCCAGCAGCCCCATGCGGACAGTATCCTACGAGCAGTACTTC.

The rearrangement joins TRBV9 to TRBJ2-3; the match to TRBD2 covers 10 bases. The CDR3 spans 15 residues. Trimming at V came to 4 bases and at J to 0 bases, leaving 2 bases not matched to a gene. Germline V lookup: CDR1 SGDLS, CDR2 YYNGEE. CDR3 sequence (DNA): TGTGCCAGCAGCCTGACTAGCGGGAGCACAGATACGCAGTATTTT. Its protein is CASSLTSGSTDTQYF.

The chain employs TRBV4-1 and TRBJ1-5; 7 bases agree with TRBD1. Germline V gene sequence: CDR1 MGHRA, CDR2 YSYEKL. V was pared by 8 bases and J by 1 base, with 8 bases of the junction left unmatched. The CDR3 covers 15 residues. CDR3 DNA sequence: TGCGCCAGCGGAGACAGGGAGACGAGCAATCAGCCCCAGCATTTT. Translating gives CASGDRETSNQPQHF.

The rearrangement uses TRBV7-9 and TRBJ2-2; TRBD2 matches 11 bases. The V gene end was trimmed by 3 bases and the J gene end by 0 bases; junction bases not matched to a gene: 3. The CDR3 spans 17 residues. CDR1 SEHNR and CDR2 FQNEAQ come from the germline V gene (reference sequence). The CDR3 DNA follows: TGTGCCAGCAGCTTTAGCGGGAGGGCCCCGAACACCGGGGAGCTGTTTTTT. This encodes CASSFSGRAPNTGELFF.

The V call is TRBV7-2, the J call TRBJ1-5, with a weak D call TRBD1 (5 bases). V was clipped by 4 bases and J by 4 bases, with 14 bases between them. This CDR3 region has 15 residues. Germline CDR1 is SGHTA and CDR2 is FQGNSA. The CDR3 protein is CASSYDSGPNQPQHF. The CDR3 coding sequence is TGTGCCAGCAGCTATGACAGTGGGCCTAATCAGCCCCAGCATTTT.

V and J are TRBV7-2 and TRBJ2-7; 12 bases align to TRBD2. J lost 10 bases, V lost 2 bases, and 3 bases had no gene match. Looked up from germline, CDR1 is SGHTA and CDR2 is FQGNSA. CDR3 length: 13 amino acids. CDR3 DNA: TGTGCCAGCAGCTTACAACTAGCGGGGGGTCAGTACTTC. This gives the protein CASSLQLAGGQYF.

The chain has TRBV7-9 and TRBJ1-5; D may be TRBD1 (6 bases). This CDR3 comprises 14 residues. The V gene lost 4 bases and the J gene lost 1 base, with 8 bases spanning the gap. Germline values: CDR1 SEHNR, CDR2 FQNEAQ (reference sequence). The CDR3 protein is CASSSTGSNQPQHF. The DNA of the CDR3 is TGTGCCAGCAGCTCTACAGGGAGCAATCAGCCCCAGCATTTT.

The V and J genes are TRBV18 and TRBJ1-2, with D maybe TRBD1 (6 bases). From germline, CDR1 is KGHSH and CDR2 LQKENI. The V gene lost 2 bases and the J gene lost 5 bases, with 24 bases spanning the gap. This CDR3 is built from 18 residues. CDR3 coding DNA: TGTGCCAGCTCACCAAAGCCGGTGAAGGACAGTTACCCGTATGGCTACACCTTC. Amino acid sequence: CASSPKPVKDSYPYGYTF.

The V call is TRBV5-1, the J call TRBJ2-7; 7 nucleotides line up with TRBD1. Unmatched junction bases numbered 3, after V lost 0 bases and J lost 3 bases. This CDR3 spans 14 amino acids. CDR1 and CDR2 from the germline V gene are SGHRS and YFSETQ. CDR3 sequence: CASSLARDSYEQYF. CDR3 bases: TGCGCCAGCAGCTTGGCCCGGGACAGCTACGAGCAGTACTTC.

This chain connects TRBV30 to TRBJ2-5, with 16 bases lining up with TRBD2. CDR3 length: 17 residues. CDR1 is GTSNPN, CDR2 SVGIG, per germline (reference sequence). The J segment lost 4 bases and the V segment lost 2 bases, leaving 7 bases of the junction unmatched. Here the CDR3 reads CAWSPGTSGGAGETQYF. The CDR3 DNA reads TGTGCCTGGAGTCCGGGGACTAGCGGGGGGGCAGGAGAGACCCAGTACTTC. The full variable domain, its missing parts supplied by reference TRBV30 and TRBJ2-5, is SQTIHQWPATLVQPVGSPLSLECTVEGTSNPNLYWYRQAAGRGLQLLFYSVGIGQISSEVPQNLSASRPQDRQFILSSKKLLLSDSGFYLCAWSPGTSGGAGETQYFGPGTRLLVL.

This rearrangement joins TRBV28 to TRBJ2-2; 8 nucleotides align to TRBD2. Germline CDR1 MDHEN, CDR2 SYDVKM. With V trimmed by 4 bases and J by 5 bases, 12 bases remained unmatched. The CDR3 totals 17 residues. The CDR3 coding sequence is TGTGCCAGCAGTTCAGCCGGACTAGCTCGAGGGACCGGGGAGCTGTTTTTT. This sequence encodes CASSSAGLARGTGELFF.

The gene calls are TRBV18 and TRBJ1-5, with D hard to call. The CDR3 is 15 amino acids. V dropped 6 bases and J dropped 3 bases, with 15 bases sitting between them. Germline V lookup: CDR1 KGHSH, CDR2 LQKENI. CDR3 sequence: CASSPMEGVNQPQHF. For the CDR3, the DNA is TGTGCCAGCTCTCCTATGGAGGGTGTCAATCAGCCCCAGCATTTT.

The CDR3 bases are TGTGCCAGTAGTCCGTCACAGGTCCCGCACCGGTATTTT. The encoded protein is CASSPSQVPHRYF. The chain combines TRBV19 with TRBJ2-3; D may be TRBD1 (5 bases). Trimming removed 5 bases from V and 14 bases from J, with 20 bases in between. Germline CDR1 reads LNHDA; CDR2 reads SQIVND (reference sequence). The CDR3 is 13 residues long.

J is TRBJ2-5 and V is TRBV5-1; D is uncertain. V was clipped by 0 bases and J by 2 bases, with 17 bases between them. The CDR3 spans 17 residues. Germline assignment: CDR1 SGHRS and CDR2 YFSETQ. The DNA for the CDR3 is TGCGCCAGCAGCTTGGGAGTCAACAGCAAATTTCAAGAGACCCAGTACTTC. Residues: CASSLGVNSKFQETQYF.